The T cell receptor beta chain described here comes from a study of cytomegalovirus exposure and HLA in healthy donors. Primers: 60 Vbeta forward and 13 Jbeta reverse. Generated by immunoSEQ multiplex PCR, the TCRdb table keeps only in-frame clones and is missing some. The repertoire holds about 170,000 clones, with 75% to 90% as singletons. The CDR3 runs 15 residues. Per the germline V gene, CDR1 is SGDLS and CDR2 is YYNGEE. Trimming pared 0 bases from V and 7 bases from J, leaving 17 bases between. The sample taken for sequencing was PBMCs. The J gene is TRBJ2-7, the V gene TRBV9; no clear D gene. The TCR sequence derives from a woman aged 45 to 65 in good health and CMV-seropositive. The CDR3 DNA follows: TGTGCCAGCAGCGTAGATAGCACCCATGCCTCGGAGCAGTACTTC. It codes for CASSVDSTHASEQYF.